This T cell receptor (beta chain) was found in a study of blood T cell repertoires in COVID-19. As for the study in general: The samples span acute and convalescent COVID-19 from the United States, Italy and Spain.

TCRdb's copy holds only in-frame clones and misses some; the assay was immunoSEQ multiplex PCR. The table shows 250,000 or so clones, with 87% occurring only once. Adults between about 18 and 89 years of age took part from 20 to 25 US areas. Trimming stripped 4 bases from V and 0 bases from J, with 13 bases between. CDR1 and CDR2 from the germline V gene are SGHTS and YDEGEE. The CDR3 has 15 residues. V usage is TRBV5-8 and J usage is TRBJ1-1, with a weak D call TRBD1 (6 bases). This TCR derives from a man aged 25-40 years who had recovered from COVID-19. Sequenced: PBMCs or T cells enriched from blood (not recorded which). In DNA form, the CDR3 reads TGTGCCAGCAGCCCAAGTGGGGGCATGAACACTGAAGCTTTCTTT. It yields the protein CASSPSGGMNTEAFF.